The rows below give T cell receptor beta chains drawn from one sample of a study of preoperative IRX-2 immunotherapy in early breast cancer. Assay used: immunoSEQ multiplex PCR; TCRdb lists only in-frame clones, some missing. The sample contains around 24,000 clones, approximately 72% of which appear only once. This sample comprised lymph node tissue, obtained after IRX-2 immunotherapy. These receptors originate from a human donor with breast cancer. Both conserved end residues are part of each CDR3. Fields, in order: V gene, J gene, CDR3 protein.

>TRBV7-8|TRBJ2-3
CASTQGITNTQYF
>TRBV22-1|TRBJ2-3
CASSGAGGFGTDTQYF
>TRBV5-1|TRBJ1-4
CASSPRDRVEKLFF
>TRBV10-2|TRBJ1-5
CASRAGQDQPQHF
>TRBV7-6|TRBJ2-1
CASSPPFRLGGRAGEQFF
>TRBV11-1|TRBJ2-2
CASRGRVTSGRTPGELFF
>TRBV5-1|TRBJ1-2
CASSLGQGSYGYTF
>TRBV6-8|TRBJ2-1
CASSYGLANNEQFF
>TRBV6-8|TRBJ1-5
CASSYRTGGPQHF
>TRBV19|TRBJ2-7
CASQPGQGKVSYEQYF
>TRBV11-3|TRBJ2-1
CASSLSSVSYNEQFF
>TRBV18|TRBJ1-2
CASSPGTANYGYTF